This TCR beta chain was sequenced in a study of blood T cell repertoires in COVID-19. TCRdb keeps only in-frame clones here, not all; method: immunoSEQ multiplex PCR. The profile covers 150,000 to 200,000 clones, with approximately 73% appearing a single time and approximately 16% taken by the ten largest. Germline V lookup: CDR1 MDHEN, CDR2 SYDVKM. Germline trimming cut 1 base from V and 8 bases from J; bases unmatched to any gene: 13. There are 16 residues in the CDR3. The chain links TRBV28 to TRBJ2-7, with 8 bases lining up with TRBD2. Input material: PBMCs or T cells enriched from blood (not recorded which). The receptor was isolated from a woman in her forties or fifties with acute COVID-19. The CDR3 is CASSLYSGEDLRKQYV. The CDR3 DNA is TGTGCCAGCAGTTTATATAGCGGGGAGGACCTTAGGAAGCAGTACGTC.